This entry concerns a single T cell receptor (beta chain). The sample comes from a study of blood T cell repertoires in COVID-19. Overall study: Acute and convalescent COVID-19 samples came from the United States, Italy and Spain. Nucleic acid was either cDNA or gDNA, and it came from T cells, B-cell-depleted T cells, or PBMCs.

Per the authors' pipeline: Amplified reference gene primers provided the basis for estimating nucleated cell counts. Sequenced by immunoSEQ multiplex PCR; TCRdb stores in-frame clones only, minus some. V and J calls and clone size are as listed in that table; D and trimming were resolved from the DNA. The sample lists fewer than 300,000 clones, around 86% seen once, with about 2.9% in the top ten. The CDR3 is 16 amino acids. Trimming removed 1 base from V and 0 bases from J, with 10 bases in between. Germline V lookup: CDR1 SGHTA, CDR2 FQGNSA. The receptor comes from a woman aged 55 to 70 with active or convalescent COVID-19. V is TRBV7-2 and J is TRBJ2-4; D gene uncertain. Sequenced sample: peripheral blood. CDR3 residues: CASSLDSVIAKNIQYF. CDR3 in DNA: TGTGCCAGCAGCTTAGATTCGGTTATAGCCAAAAACATTCAGTACTTC.